These T cell receptor beta chains were read from a single sample in a study of long-term antiretroviral therapy in people with HIV. The method was immunoSEQ multiplex PCR; TCRdb's version includes in-frame clones alone and lacks a portion of them. The table includes about 17,000 clones, 90% to 95% detected once. The source was unsorted PBMCs, collected 0.3 years after starting antiretroviral therapy. The receptors originated from a man aged 60 to 69 with HIV. CDR3s include the opening cysteine and the closing phenylalanine or tryptophan. D genes are given only for firm matches. The size field is filled for only some rows; it gives once, few, many or a size class.

abundance: once; d_gene: -; v_gene: TRBV6-5; j_gene: TRBJ1-2; CDR3aa: CASSYRKGSPGYGYTF; CDR3nt: TGTGCCAGCAGTTACCGGAAAGGGTCCCCGGGCTATGGCTACACCTTC
abundance: -; d_gene: -; v_gene: TRBV28; j_gene: TRBJ1-6; CDR3aa: CASRPTVHYNSPLHF; CDR3nt: TGTGCCAGCAGGCCGACGGTCCACTATAATTCACCCCTCCACTTT
abundance: -; d_gene: TRBD2; v_gene: TRBV29-1; j_gene: TRBJ2-3; CDR3aa: CSGLAGADTQYF; CDR3nt: TGCAGCGGACTAGCGGGAGCCGATACGCAGTATTTT
abundance: -; d_gene: -; v_gene: TRBV29-1; j_gene: TRBJ1-4; CDR3aa: CSVEDLNEKLFF; CDR3nt: TGCAGCGTTGAAGATCTGAATGAAAAACTGTTTTTT
abundance: -; d_gene: -; v_gene: TRBV10-2; j_gene: TRBJ2-7; CDR3aa: CASSDIGLRGHGQYF; CDR3nt: TGCGCCAGCAGTGATATCGGACTTCGGGGACATGGGCAGTACTTC
abundance: -; d_gene: -; v_gene: TRBV6-4; j_gene: TRBJ1-4; CDR3aa: CASSALVQDGKLFF; CDR3nt: TGTGCCAGCAGTGCCCTCGTACAGGACGGAAAACTGTTTTTT
abundance: -; d_gene: -; v_gene: TRBV19; j_gene: TRBJ2-1; CDR3aa: CASLPGRNYNEQFF; CDR3nt: TGTGCCAGTTTACCGGGACGAAATTACAATGAGCAGTTCTTC
abundance: -; d_gene: TRBD2; v_gene: TRBV27; j_gene: TRBJ2-2; CDR3aa: CASSLVAGANRELFF; CDR3nt: TGTGCCAGCAGTCTAGTAGCGGGAGCCAACAGGGAGCTGTTTTTT
abundance: -; d_gene: TRBD2; v_gene: TRBV5-1; j_gene: TRBJ2-1; CDR3aa: CASSLPSGRGTYNEQFF; CDR3nt: TGCGCCAGCAGCTTGCCTAGCGGGAGGGGGACCTACAATGAGCAGTTCTTC
abundance: -; d_gene: TRBD2; v_gene: TRBV11-2; j_gene: TRBJ2-1; CDR3aa: CASSHQGTSGSYDEQFF; CDR3nt: TGTGCCAGCAGCCACCAGGGGACTAGCGGGAGTTATGATGAGCAGTTCTTC
abundance: few; d_gene: TRBD1; v_gene: TRBV18; j_gene: TRBJ1-6; CDR3aa: CASSQQTGSGNSPLHF; CDR3nt: TGTGCCAGCTCACAACAGACAGGGTCGGGTAATTCACCCCTCCACTTT
abundance: -; d_gene: -; v_gene: TRBV2; j_gene: TRBJ2-1; CDR3aa: CASSYTEGNEQFF; CDR3nt: TGTGCCAGCAGTTACACCGAGGGTAATGAGCAGTTCTTC
abundance: -; d_gene: -; v_gene: TRBV10-3; j_gene: TRBJ1-1; CDR3aa: CAISSGTHGTEAFF; CDR3nt: TGTGCCATCAGTTCCGGGACCCATGGGACTGAAGCTTTCTTT
abundance: -; d_gene: TRBD1; v_gene: TRBV5-1; j_gene: TRBJ2-7; CDR3aa: CASSPPGTGNIDEQYF; CDR3nt: TGCGCCAGCAGCCCCCCCGGGACAGGGAATATCGACGAGCAGTACTTC
abundance: -; d_gene: TRBD1; v_gene: TRBV7-3; j_gene: TRBJ2-1; CDR3aa: CASSLPGGVYNEQFF; CDR3nt: TGTGCCAGCTCCTTACCAGGGGGCGTTTACAATGAGCAGTTCTTC
abundance: few; d_gene: -; v_gene: TRBV7-3; j_gene: TRBJ1-6; CDR3aa: CASSLDSNSPLHF; CDR3nt: TGTGCCAGCAGCCTAGACTCTAATTCACCCCTCCACTTT
abundance: -; d_gene: -; v_gene: TRBV29-1; j_gene: TRBJ2-7; CDR3aa: CSVAPRRGGYEQYF; CDR3nt: TGCAGCGTTGCTCCGAGGAGAGGAGGCTACGAGCAGTACTTC
abundance: -; d_gene: -; v_gene: TRBV6-6; j_gene: TRBJ2-3; CDR3aa: CASSYAPGSDTQYF; CDR3nt: TGTGCCAGCAGTTACGCACCAGGCTCGGATACGCAGTATTTT
abundance: -; d_gene: -; v_gene: TRBV19; j_gene: TRBJ1-2; CDR3aa: CASSIDGGNPDGYTF; CDR3nt: TGTGCCAGTAGTATAGATGGAGGGAACCCTGATGGCTACACCTTC
abundance: -; d_gene: TRBD2; v_gene: TRBV6-5; j_gene: TRBJ2-1; CDR3aa: CASGTLAGARNEQFF; CDR3nt: TGTGCCAGCGGAACACTAGCGGGAGCTCGAAATGAGCAGTTCTTC
abundance: -; d_gene: -; v_gene: TRBV10-2; j_gene: TRBJ2-2; CDR3aa: CASSQGNTGELFF; CDR3nt: TGCGCCAGTTCACAGGGAAACACCGGGGAGCTGTTTTTT
abundance: -; d_gene: TRBD2; v_gene: TRBV7-3; j_gene: TRBJ2-3; CDR3aa: CASSSGTSGVDTQYF; CDR3nt: TGTGCCAGCAGCTCCGGGACTAGCGGGGTGGATACGCAGTATTTT
abundance: -; d_gene: TRBD1; v_gene: TRBV19; j_gene: TRBJ2-1; CDR3aa: CASSRDRINEQFF; CDR3nt: TGTGCCAGTAGTCGGGACAGGATCAATGAGCAGTTCTTC
abundance: -; d_gene: TRBD2; v_gene: TRBV19; j_gene: TRBJ2-7; CDR3aa: CASSRRGGLAPRRAYEQYF; CDR3nt: TGTGCCAGTAGTCGGAGAGGGGGACTAGCGCCCAGAAGGGCCTACGAGCAGTACTTC
abundance: -; d_gene: -; v_gene: TRBV5-4; j_gene: TRBJ2-5; CDR3aa: CASSLVVGETQYF; CDR3nt: TGTGCCAGCAGCTTGGTTGTGGGTGAGACCCAGTACTTC
abundance: -; d_gene: TRBD2; v_gene: TRBV7-9; j_gene: TRBJ2-1; CDR3aa: CASSLASGRMFEQFF; CDR3nt: TGTGCCAGCAGCTTAGCTAGCGGGAGGATGTTTGAGCAGTTCTTC
abundance: -; d_gene: -; v_gene: TRBV5-1; j_gene: TRBJ1-2; CDR3aa: CASSLGGGEGYTF; CDR3nt: TGCGCCAGCAGCTTGGGGGGGGGTGAAGGCTACACCTTC
abundance: few; d_gene: TRBD1; v_gene: TRBV5-1; j_gene: TRBJ2-7; CDR3aa: CASTGQGASYEQYF; CDR3nt: TGCGCCAGCACCGGACAGGGGGCCTCCTACGAGCAGTACTTC
abundance: -; d_gene: TRBD2; v_gene: TRBV5-5; j_gene: TRBJ2-1; CDR3aa: CASSPRYSGVWHEQFF; CDR3nt: TGTGCCAGCAGCCCGCGGTACAGCGGGGTATGGCATGAGCAGTTCTTC
abundance: once; d_gene: -; v_gene: TRBV7-3; j_gene: TRBJ2-3; CDR3aa: CASSLGILGTDTQYF; CDR3nt: TGTGCCAGCAGCTTAGGGATTCTAGGGACAGATACGCAGTATTTT
abundance: -; d_gene: TRBD2; v_gene: TRBV5-6; j_gene: TRBJ2-1; CDR3aa: CASSRRGSGGGSYNEQFF; CDR3nt: TGTGCCAGCAGCCGGAGGGGTAGCGGGGGAGGATCCTACAATGAGCAGTTCTTC
abundance: -; d_gene: -; v_gene: TRBV29-1; j_gene: TRBJ2-5; CDR3aa: CSSEGDGAGETQYF; CDR3nt: TGCAGCTCCGAAGGAGATGGGGCGGGGGAGACCCAGTACTTC
abundance: -; d_gene: TRBD2; v_gene: TRBV6-4; j_gene: TRBJ2-1; CDR3aa: CASSVSLAGNEQFF; CDR3nt: TGTGCCAGCAGTGTTTCGCTAGCGGGCAATGAGCAGTTCTTC
abundance: -; d_gene: TRBD1; v_gene: TRBV6-1; j_gene: TRBJ1-4; CDR3aa: CASSEESGTGVEKLFF; CDR3nt: TGTGCCAGCAGTGAAGAGTCCGGGACAGGGGTAGAAAAACTGTTTTTT
abundance: -; d_gene: -; v_gene: TRBV7-9; j_gene: TRBJ2-7; CDR3aa: CASSLWWQGGGYEQYF; CDR3nt: TGTGCCAGCAGCTTATGGTGGCAGGGGGGAGGTTACGAGCAGTACTTC
abundance: -; d_gene: TRBD1; v_gene: TRBV11-3; j_gene: TRBJ1-3; CDR3aa: CASSLEEPGQGSSGNTIYF; CDR3nt: TGTGCCAGCAGCTTAGAGGAACCCGGACAGGGTTCCTCTGGAAACACCATATATTTT
abundance: -; d_gene: TRBD1; v_gene: TRBV5-6; j_gene: TRBJ2-4; CDR3aa: CASSRQGFKDIQYF; CDR3nt: TGTGCCAGCAGCAGACAGGGCTTTAAGGACATTCAGTACTTC
abundance: -; d_gene: -; v_gene: TRBV18; j_gene: TRBJ2-3; CDR3aa: CASSIQGPGTDTQYF; CDR3nt: TGTGCCAGCTCAATACAGGGCCCGGGCACAGATACGCAGTATTTT
abundance: -; d_gene: TRBD2; v_gene: TRBV6-5; j_gene: TRBJ2-1; CDR3aa: CASSATSAYNEQFF; CDR3nt: TGTGCCAGCAGTGCGACTAGCGCCTACAATGAGCAGTTCTTC
abundance: -; d_gene: TRBD2; v_gene: TRBV10-1; j_gene: TRBJ2-3; CDR3aa: CASSRSAGGPTDTQYF; CDR3nt: TGCGCCAGCAGTAGGTCAGCGGGGGGTCCTACAGATACGCAGTATTTT
abundance: -; d_gene: TRBD2; v_gene: TRBV13; j_gene: TRBJ2-1; CDR3aa: CASSLRPRGGANEQFF; CDR3nt: TGTGCCAGCAGCTTACGTCCTCGGGGGGGGGCAAATGAGCAGTTCTTC
abundance: -; d_gene: -; v_gene: TRBV4-1; j_gene: TRBJ2-7; CDR3aa: CASSQESASAYEQYF; CDR3nt: TGCGCCAGCAGCCAAGAAAGCGCATCGGCCTACGAGCAGTACTTC
abundance: -; d_gene: -; v_gene: TRBV11-2; j_gene: TRBJ2-7; CDR3aa: CASSLAGSGVVFSYEQYF; CDR3nt: TGTGCCAGCAGCTTAGCCGGCTCAGGGGTCGTGTTCTCCTACGAGCAGTACTTC
abundance: -; d_gene: TRBD1; v_gene: TRBV6-6; j_gene: TRBJ2-3; CDR3aa: CASSYSGTGTDTQYF; CDR3nt: TGTGCCAGCAGTTACTCCGGGACAGGGACAGATACGCAGTATTTT
abundance: -; d_gene: -; v_gene: TRBV30; j_gene: TRBJ2-4; CDR3aa: CAWRVGVIQYF; CDR3nt: TGTGCCTGGAGAGTTGGGGTCATTCAGTACTTC
abundance: -; d_gene: -; v_gene: TRBV30; j_gene: TRBJ1-3; CDR3aa: CAWSQGSSGNTIYF; CDR3nt: TGTGCCTGGAGTCAGGGGAGCTCTGGAAACACCATATATTTT
abundance: once; d_gene: -; v_gene: TRBV4-1; j_gene: TRBJ2-7; CDR3aa: CASSQVNSNSYEQYF; CDR3nt: TGCGCCAGCAGCCAAGTAAACAGCAACTCCTACGAGCAGTACTTC
abundance: -; d_gene: TRBD1; v_gene: TRBV29-1; j_gene: TRBJ1-4; CDR3aa: CSVSPGQGKNEKLFF; CDR3nt: TGCAGCGTTTCACCCGGACAGGGGAAGAATGAAAAACTGTTTTTT
abundance: -; d_gene: -; v_gene: TRBV5-1; j_gene: TRBJ2-3; CDR3aa: CASSAAGQTQADTQYF; CDR3nt: TGCGCCAGCAGCGCCGCGGGACAAACCCAAGCAGATACGCAGTATTTT
abundance: -; d_gene: TRBD1; v_gene: TRBV7-2; j_gene: TRBJ2-7; CDR3aa: CASSPDRGGREQYF; CDR3nt: TGTGCCAGCAGCCCCGACAGGGGCGGCCGCGAGCAGTACTTC
abundance: -; d_gene: -; v_gene: TRBV6-6; j_gene: TRBJ1-3; CDR3aa: CASSYSSGSGNTIYF; CDR3nt: TGTGCCAGCAGTTACTCGTCGGGCTCTGGAAACACCATATATTTT
abundance: -; d_gene: TRBD2; v_gene: TRBV6-5; j_gene: TRBJ2-3; CDR3aa: CASSHLAETDTQYF; CDR3nt: TGTGCCAGCAGTCATCTAGCGGAGACAGATACGCAGTATTTT
abundance: -; d_gene: -; v_gene: TRBV7-9; j_gene: TRBJ1-1; CDR3aa: CASSLAWTEAFF; CDR3nt: TGTGCCAGCAGCTTAGCGTGGACTGAAGCTTTCTTT